The T cell receptor (beta chain) described here comes from a study of blood T cell repertoires in COVID-19 (TCRdb year 2020). In the study overall: Samples from collaborators originated in the United States, Italy and Spain and spanned both the acute and convalescent phases of COVID-19. The material from the prospective study consisted of cDNA or gDNA derived from T cells, B-cell-depleted T cells, or PBMCs. Deeply sampled blood TCRbeta repertoires from subjects exposed to, actively infected with, or recovered from COVID-19 were included in the dataset. The repertoires were made available in a free public database intended to serve as a resource for research on the immune response to SARS-CoV-2. Samples were obtained from the ongoing ImmuneRACE study (first 160 participants) and from over 1,000 subjects provided by 6 global collaborators. Sample metadata almost always included a de-identified subject ID, COVID-19 status, age in years and sex. Where available, HLA class I and class II types were obtained from metadata supplied by the sample provider rather than from assay-based typing.

This clone has a single count. The target of this receptor is not known. The record has no base qualities; no much larger clone is one base away. From V the trimming removes 1 base and from J it removes 2 bases, while the gene matches leave 8 bases of the junction unaccounted for. The germline V gene (reference sequence) sets CDR1 to LGHDT and CDR2 to YNNKEL. Its CDR3 holds 18 amino acids, cysteine through phenylalanine. Only CDR3 DNA is held: 54 bases, read in frame from base 1. General study outcomes and caveats: The amount of clinical and demographic metadata varied by source and participant and was provided uncurated.

The immunoSEQ Assay, a bias-controlled multiplex PCR, was used to amplify TCRbeta CDR3 regions from genomic DNA. The original pipeline was this. The number of nucleated cells in each sample was estimated from the amplification of reference gene primers within the assay. Sequence reads were collapsed and filtered to measure the absolute abundance of every unique TCRbeta CDR3 rearrangement. For each sample, productive Simpson clonality was calculated by taking the square root of Simpson's diversity index across productive rearrangements. Sourced from immuneACCESS, this table was stored by TCRdb with only in-frame sequences that have V and J called. A share of the clones is absent; for the studies checked, an unresolved V gene accounts for under half, and the remainder has no known explanation. V, J and clone size reflect that table, while D and trimming were determined from the DNA. Across this sample there are 250,000 to 350,000 clones, with around 91% seen only once. 1.7% of the sample is taken by the ten largest.

In the prospective study, participants were 18 to 89 years old, resided in 24 geographic areas of the United States, and were enrolled through a virtual design. To assign participants to cohorts, the prospective study relied on clinical history that participants themselves reported in a screening survey and a study questionnaire. In the prospective study, whole blood, serum and a nasopharyngeal or oropharyngeal swab were collected from each participant by mobile phlebotomists. Prospective study participants could optionally give additional blood draws and questionnaires over a 2-month period. Before DNA extraction, prospective study blood samples were shipped either frozen or at room temperature.

The receptor was derived from a woman in her late teens or twenties with acute COVID-19. This chain is built from TRBV3-1 (or the pseudogene TRBV3-2) and TRBJ2-1, and 10 junctional nucleotides match TRBD2. The sample was PBMCs or T cells enriched from blood (not recorded which). This receptor carries the CDR3 CASSQVRTSGKTYNEQFF. The DNA is TGTGCCAGCAGCCAAGTCCGGACTAGCGGAAAGACCTACAATGAGCAGTTCTTC.